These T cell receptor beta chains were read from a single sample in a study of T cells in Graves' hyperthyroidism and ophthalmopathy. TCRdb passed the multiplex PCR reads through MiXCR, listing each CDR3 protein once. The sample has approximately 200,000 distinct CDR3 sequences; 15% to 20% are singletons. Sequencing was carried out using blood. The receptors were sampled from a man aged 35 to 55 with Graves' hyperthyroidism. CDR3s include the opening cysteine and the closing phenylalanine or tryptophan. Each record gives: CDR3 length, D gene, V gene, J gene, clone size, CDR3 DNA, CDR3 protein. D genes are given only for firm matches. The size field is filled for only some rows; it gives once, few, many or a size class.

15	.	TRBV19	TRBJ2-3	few	TGTGCCAGTAGCGCGTCGGGGCCTAGCACAGATACGCAGTATTTT	CASSASGPSTDTQYF
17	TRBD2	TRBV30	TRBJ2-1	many	TGTGCCTGGAGTGGTCCTAGCGGGGGGGCAAATTCCCTTGAGCAGTTCTTC	CAWSGPSGGANSLEQFF
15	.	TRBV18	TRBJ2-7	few	TGTGCCAGCTCACGGGGGTTAAGTATGGCCTACGAGCAGTACTTC	CASSRGLSMAYEQYF
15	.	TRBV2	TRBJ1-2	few	TGTGCCAGCAGTGAGTTCGGAGGGGGTAGCTATGGCTACACCTTC	CASSEFGGGSYGYTF
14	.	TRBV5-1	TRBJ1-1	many	TGCGCCAGCAGCTTGGCCAGGTCGAACACTGAAGCTTTCTTT	CASSLARSNTEAFF
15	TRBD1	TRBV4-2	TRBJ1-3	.	TGTGCCAGCAGCCAGGACAGGGCGGCTGGAAACACCATATATTTT	CASSQDRAAGNTIYF
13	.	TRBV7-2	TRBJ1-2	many	TGTGCCAGCAGCTTGGGGTCAGGCTTGGGGTGTACCTTC	CASSLGSGLGCTF
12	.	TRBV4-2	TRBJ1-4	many	TGTGCCAGCAGCCAAGAAGATGAAAAACTGTTTTTT	CASSQEDEKLFF
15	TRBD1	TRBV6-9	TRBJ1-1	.	TGTGCCAGCAGTTCATTGGTAATCCAGGGGGCTGAAGCTTTCTTT	CASSSLVIQGAEAFF
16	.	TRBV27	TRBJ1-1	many	TGTGCCAGCAGTTCCCCGGGTCAGACGGTTGGCACTGAAGCTTTCTTT	CASSSPGQTVGTEAFF
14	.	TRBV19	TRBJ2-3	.	TGTGCCAGTAGAGGGCCCGTCAGCACAGATACGCAGTATTTT	CASRGPVSTDTQYF
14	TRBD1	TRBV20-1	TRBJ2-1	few	TGCAGTGCTTTTACGGGACAGGGGTACAATGAGCAGTTCTTC	CSAFTGQGYNEQFF
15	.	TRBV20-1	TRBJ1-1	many	TGCAGTGCTAGAGATCCAGTAGGGGGGAACACTGAAGCTTTCTTT	CSARDPVGGNTEAFF
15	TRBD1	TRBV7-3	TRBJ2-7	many	TGTGCCAGCAGCGTATCGGGACAGGGCAACTACGAGCAGTACTTC	CASSVSGQGNYEQYF
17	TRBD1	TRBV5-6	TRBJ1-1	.	TGTGCCAGCAGCTTGGTAGCGGGGACAGAGGTTTACACTGAAGCTTTCTTT	CASSLVAGTEVYTEAFF
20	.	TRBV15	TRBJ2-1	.	TGTGCCACCAGCAGAGATTTACCTAGTAGCGGGGGGACAGGGACCAATGAGCAGTTCTTC	CATSRDLPSSGGTGTNEQFF
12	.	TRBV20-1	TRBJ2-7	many	TGCAGTGCTCTGCAGGGAAACTACGAGCAGTACTTC	CSALQGNYEQYF
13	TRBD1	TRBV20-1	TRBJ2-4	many	TGCAGTGCGGGGGACAGGGGGCCAAACATTCAGTACTTC	CSAGDRGPNIQYF
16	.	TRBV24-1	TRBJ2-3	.	TGTGCCACCAGTGATTTGCGGGGGGCAGGGACAGATACGCAGTATTTT	CATSDLRGAGTDTQYF
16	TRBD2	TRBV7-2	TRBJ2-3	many	TGTGCCAGCAGCTTAAATAGCGGGGGAAGCACAGATACGCAGTATTTT	CASSLNSGGSTDTQYF
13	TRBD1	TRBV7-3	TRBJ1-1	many	TGTGCCAGCAGCCGGGGACAGTACACTGAAGCTTTCTTT	CASSRGQYTEAFF
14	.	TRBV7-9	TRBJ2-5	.	TGTGCCAGCAGCTCGGGGGCCCGGGGGGAGACCCAGTACTTC	CASSSGARGETQYF
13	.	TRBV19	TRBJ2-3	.	TGTGCCAGTAGTATTATGCTGTCAGATACGCAGTATTTT	CASSIMLSDTQYF
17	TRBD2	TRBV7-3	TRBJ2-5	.	TGTGCCAGCAGCCGACTAGCGGGGGAGGGGGTTGGTGAGACCCAGTACTTC	CASSRLAGEGVGETQYF
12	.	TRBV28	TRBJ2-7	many	TGTGCCAGCGAGAGGGGGGGCTACGAGCAGTACTTC	CASERGGYEQYF
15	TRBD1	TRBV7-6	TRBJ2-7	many	TGTGCCAGCAGCTTAGGAGGGGGCCGTTCCTACGAGCAGTACTTC	CASSLGGGRSYEQYF
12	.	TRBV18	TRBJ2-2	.	TGTGCCAGCTCACCACTGTCCGGGGAGCTGTTTTTT	CASSPLSGELFF
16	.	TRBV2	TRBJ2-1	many	TGTGCCAGCAGAGCCCGCCTGGGGAGCTCCTACAATGAGCAGTTCTTC	CASRARLGSSYNEQFF
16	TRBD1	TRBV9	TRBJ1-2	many	TGTGCCAGCAGCGCCTCAATATGGGACAGGGACTATGGCTACACCTTC	CASSASIWDRDYGYTF
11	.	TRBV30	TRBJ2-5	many	TGTGCCTGGACACAGGACGAGACCCAGTACTTC	CAWTQDETQYF
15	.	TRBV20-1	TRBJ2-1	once	TGCAGTGCTAGAGCGCAGGACAAGAACTACAATGAGCAGTTCTTC	CSARAQDKNYNEQFF
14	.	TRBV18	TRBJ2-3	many	TGTGCCAGCTCACTCTGGACAGGCACAGATACGCAGTATTTT	CASSLWTGTDTQYF
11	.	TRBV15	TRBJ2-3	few	TGTGCCACCAGATTGCGTGATACGCAGTATTTT	CATRLRDTQYF
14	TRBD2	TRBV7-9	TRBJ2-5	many	TGTGCCAGCAGCACGGGACTAGCGGCAGAGACCCAGTACTTC	CASSTGLAAETQYF
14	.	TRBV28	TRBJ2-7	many	TGTGCCAGCAGTTTATCCGGACACCTTCACGAGCAGTACTTC	CASSLSGHLHEQYF
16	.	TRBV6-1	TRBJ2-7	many	TGTGCCAGCAGTGAAAAGACTCCCGCCCCGATCTACGAGCAGTACTTC	CASSEKTPAPIYEQYF
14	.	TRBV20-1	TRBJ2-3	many	TGCAGTGCTAGGGCGGGGAGCAACACAGATACGCAGTATTTT	CSARAGSNTDTQYF
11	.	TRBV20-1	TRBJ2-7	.	TGCAGTGCTAGACCGGGGTACGAGCAGTACTTC	CSARPGYEQYF
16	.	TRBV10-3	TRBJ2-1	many	TGTGCCATCAGTGAGTCGAGGACAGTCCCTGGGAATGAGCAGTTCTTC	CAISESRTVPGNEQFF
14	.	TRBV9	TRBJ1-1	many	TGTGCCAGCAGCGTAACGGCGGCAGGGACTGAAGCTTTCTTT	CASSVTAAGTEAFF
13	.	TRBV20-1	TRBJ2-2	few	TGCAGTGCCATGATGGGGAACACCGGGGAGCTGTTTTTT	CSAMMGNTGELFF
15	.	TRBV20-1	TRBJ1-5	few	TGCAGTGCTAGAGTTTGGGGGAATAGCAATCAGCCCCAGCATTTT	CSARVWGNSNQPQHF
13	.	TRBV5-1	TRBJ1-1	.	TGCGCCAGCAGCTCGGTAGGCGACACTGAAGCTTTCTTT	CASSSVGDTEAFF
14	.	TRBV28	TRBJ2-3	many	TGTGCCAGCAGCGGGACAACTAGCACAGATACGCAGTATTTT	CASSGTTSTDTQYF
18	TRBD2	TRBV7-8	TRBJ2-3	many	TGTGCCAGCAGCGCCCCTCAAGCTAGCGGGGGAACCCCAGATACGCAGTATTTT	CASSAPQASGGTPDTQYF
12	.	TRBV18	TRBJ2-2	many	TGTGCCAGCACGACGATGACCGGGGAGCTGTTTTTT	CASTTMTGELFF
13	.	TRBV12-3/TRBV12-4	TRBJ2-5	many	TGTGCCAGCAGACGGACTACCCAAGAGACCCAGTACTTC	CASRRTTQETQYF
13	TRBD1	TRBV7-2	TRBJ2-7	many	TGTGCCAGCAGCTCTACAGGGGCATACGAGCAGTACTTC	CASSSTGAYEQYF
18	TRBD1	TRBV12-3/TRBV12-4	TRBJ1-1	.	TGTGCCAGCAGTTTAGAGGGACAGGGGTCTGTCTCGAACACTGAAGCTTTCTTT	CASSLEGQGSVSNTEAFF
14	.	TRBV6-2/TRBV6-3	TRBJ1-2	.	TGTGCCAGCAGTCCGAACAGGGTCAGAGCTGGCTACACCTTC	CASSPNRVRAGYTF
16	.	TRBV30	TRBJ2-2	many	TGTGCCTGTCGGCTTGTCAATTCAGGTTTCACCGGGGAGCTGTTTTTT	CACRLVNSGFTGELFF
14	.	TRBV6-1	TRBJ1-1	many	TGTGCCAGCACCCAGATGAGTCTTAACACTGAAGCTTTCTTT	CASTQMSLNTEAFF
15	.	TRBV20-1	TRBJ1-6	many	TGCAGTGCTAGAGAGAGGGGCAGGGATCATTCACCCCTCCACTTT	CSARERGRDHSPLHF